This T cell receptor (beta chain) was identified during a study of blood T cell repertoires in COVID-19. Profiled with immunoSEQ multiplex PCR; TCRdb holds only in-frame clones, not every one. The sample lists approximately 59,000 clones; more than 80% were seen once. Looked up from germline, CDR1 is MNHEY and CDR2 is SVGEGT. The V end lost 6 bases, the J end lost 0 bases, and 18 bases lay between the germline ends. This CDR3 contains 18 residues. The sample consisted of peripheral blood. The chain recombines TRBV6-2 or TRBV6-3 with TRBJ2-6; TRBD1 might be the D (6 bases). The source of this sequence is a human donor in a cohort sampled during active COVID-19. The CDR3 DNA follows: TGTGCCAGCAGCTCGATTACAGGGTCCCTCTCTGGGGCCAACGTCCTGACTTTC. It codes for CASSSITGSLSGANVLTF.